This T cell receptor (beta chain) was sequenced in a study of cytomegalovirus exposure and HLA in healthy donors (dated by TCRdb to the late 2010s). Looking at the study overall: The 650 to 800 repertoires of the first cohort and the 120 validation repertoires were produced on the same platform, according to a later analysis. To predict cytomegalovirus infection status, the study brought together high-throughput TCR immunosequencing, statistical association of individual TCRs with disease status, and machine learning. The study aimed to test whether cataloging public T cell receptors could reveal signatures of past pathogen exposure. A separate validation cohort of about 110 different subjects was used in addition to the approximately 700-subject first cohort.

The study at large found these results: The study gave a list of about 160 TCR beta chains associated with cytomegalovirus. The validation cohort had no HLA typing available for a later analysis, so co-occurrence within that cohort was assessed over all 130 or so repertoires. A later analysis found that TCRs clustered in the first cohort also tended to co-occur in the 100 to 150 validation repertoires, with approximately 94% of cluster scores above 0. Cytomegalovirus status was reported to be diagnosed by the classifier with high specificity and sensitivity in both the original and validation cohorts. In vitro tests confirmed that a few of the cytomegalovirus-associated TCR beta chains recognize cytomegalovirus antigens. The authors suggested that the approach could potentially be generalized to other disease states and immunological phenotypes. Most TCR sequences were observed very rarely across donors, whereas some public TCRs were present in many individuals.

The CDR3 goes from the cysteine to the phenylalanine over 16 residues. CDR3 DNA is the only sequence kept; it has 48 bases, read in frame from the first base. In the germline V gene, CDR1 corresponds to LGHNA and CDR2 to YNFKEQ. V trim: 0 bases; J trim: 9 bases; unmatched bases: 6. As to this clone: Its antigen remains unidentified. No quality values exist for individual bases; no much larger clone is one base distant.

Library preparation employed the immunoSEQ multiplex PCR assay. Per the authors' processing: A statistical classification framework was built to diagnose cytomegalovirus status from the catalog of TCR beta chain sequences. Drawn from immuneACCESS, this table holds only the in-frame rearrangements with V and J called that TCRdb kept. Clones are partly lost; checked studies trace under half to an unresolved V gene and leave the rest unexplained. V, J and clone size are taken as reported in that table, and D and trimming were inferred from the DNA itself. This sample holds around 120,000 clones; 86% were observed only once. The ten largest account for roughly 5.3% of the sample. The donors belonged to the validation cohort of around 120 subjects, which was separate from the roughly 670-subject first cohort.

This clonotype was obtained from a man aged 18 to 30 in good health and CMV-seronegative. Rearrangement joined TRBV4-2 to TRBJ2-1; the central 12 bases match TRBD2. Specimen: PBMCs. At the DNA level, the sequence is TGTGCCAGCAGCCAAGATTCTAGCGGGGGGGCCGGTGAGCAGTTCTTC. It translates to CASSQDSSGGAGEQFF.